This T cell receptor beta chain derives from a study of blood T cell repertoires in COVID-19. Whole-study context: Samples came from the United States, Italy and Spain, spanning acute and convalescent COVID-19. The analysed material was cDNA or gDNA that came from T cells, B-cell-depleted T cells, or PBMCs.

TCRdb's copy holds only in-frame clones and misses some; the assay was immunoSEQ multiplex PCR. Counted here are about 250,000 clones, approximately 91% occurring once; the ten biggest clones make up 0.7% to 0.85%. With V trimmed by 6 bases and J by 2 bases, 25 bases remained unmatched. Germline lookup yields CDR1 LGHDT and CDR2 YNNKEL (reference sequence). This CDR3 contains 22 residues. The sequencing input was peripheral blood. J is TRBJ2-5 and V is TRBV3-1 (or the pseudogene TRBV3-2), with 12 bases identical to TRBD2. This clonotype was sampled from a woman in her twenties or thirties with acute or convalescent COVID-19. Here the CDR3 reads CASSHPTCLAGGGSYPQETQYF. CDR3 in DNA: TGTGCCAGCAGTCATCCGACATGTCTAGCGGGAGGGGGTTCCTACCCGCAAGAGACCCAGTACTTC.